The present entry profiles one T cell receptor beta chain with its context. Its cognate antigen is unknown. TCRdb called the reads again in MiXCR, with one record for every CDR3 protein. This table has over 120,000 distinct CDR3 sequences, more than 25% appearing once. The V and J ends lost 4 bases and 2 bases respectively, with 17 bases between them. CDR3 length: 16 amino acids. CDR1 and CDR2 (germline): MGHRA, YSYEKL. The data originate from a study of T cell repertoires in cytomegalovirus infection. Study background: Well-studied HLA-B-restricted CMV epitopes were used in the study alongside recently identified HLA-C-restricted ones. CMV infection and matching HLA type were both indicated by public TCR beta signatures.

This chain joins TRBV4-1 and TRBJ1-2; the D gene is possibly TRBD1 (5 bases). This material consisted of CD8+ T cells from cultured PBMCs, taken from culture after CMV antigen stimulation. The TCR was taken from a human donor in good health (CMV status not recorded). Some clones in this sample may be carry-over from other donors' samples. The CDR3 DNA sequence: TGCGCCAGCAGCCGTGTACCGGAGGGGATCAACTATGGCTACACCTTC. Translated: CASSRVPEGINYGYTF.